A single sample is the source of the 20 T cell receptor beta chains below, sequenced in a study of Tregs in tolerant kidney transplant recipients. Clones were sequenced by immunoSEQ multiplex PCR, and TCRdb holds only the in-frame ones, with some missing. This table has around 77,000 clones, about 98% appearing once. The specimen was CD4+ T cells from blood, collected before the transplant. These receptors originate from a human donor who received a combined kidney and bone marrow transplant.

The V call is TRBV12-5, the J call TRBJ2-3; 7 nucleotides agree with TRBD2. CDR3 size: 17 residues. The germline CDR1 and CDR2 sequences are LGHNT and FRNRAP. J lost 2 bases, V lost 9 bases, and 17 bases had no gene match. CDR3 sequence: CASSPSWGGRATDTQYF. CDR3 sequence (DNA): TGTGCTAGCAGCCCCTCGTGGGGGGGAAGGGCCACAGATACGCAGTATTTT.

The genes are TRBV11-2 and TRBJ2-7; TRBD2 might be the D (5 bases). V was cut by 1 base and J by 1 base, with 8 bases left in between. Germline lookup yields CDR1 SGHAT and CDR2 FQNNGV. The CDR3 consists of 14 residues. Here the CDR3 DNA reads TGTGCCAGCAGCTTAGCCGGGAAATCCTACGAGCAGTACTTC. Translated, it gives CASSLAGKSYEQYF.

The V and J genes are TRBV6-5 and TRBJ1-2; no clear D. This CDR3 has 15 residues. The V end was cut by 4 bases, the J end by 5 bases, with 17 bases between. Germline V gene data show CDR1 as MNHEY and CDR2 as SVGAGI. This CDR3 is CASSSSLGSGYGYTF. Written as DNA, the CDR3 is TGTGCCAGCAGTTCGTCACTCGGATCAGGTTATGGCTACACCTTC.

The rearrangement joins TRBV7-2 to TRBJ2-1, with TRBD2 matching over 8 bases. V lost 0 bases, J lost 10 bases, and 8 bases stayed unmatched. The V gene's germline CDR1 is SGHTA and CDR2 FQGNSA. The CDR3 spans 15 residues. The CDR3 region is CASSLARTSRREQFF. DNA for the CDR3: TGTGCCAGCAGCTTAGCCCGGACTAGCAGAAGGGAGCAGTTCTTC.

Here the CDR3 DNA reads TGCGCCAGCAGCTTGGACGGACCTCGGTTGACTAGCGGCTACGAGCAGTACTTC. Translating gives CASSLDGPRLTSGYEQYF. The genes are TRBV5-1 and TRBJ2-7, with 9 bases identical to TRBD2. After removal of 0 bases from V and 3 bases from J, the junction contained 13 bases not matched to a gene. CDR1 and CDR2 from the germline V gene are SGHRS and YFSETQ. The CDR3 is 18 residues long.

The rearrangement joins TRBV7-3 to TRBJ1-1, with D perhaps matching TRBD1 (5 bases). Germline assignment: CDR1 SGHTA and CDR2 FQGTGA. CDR3 length equals 13 residues. V lost 5 bases to trimming and J lost 2 bases, with 9 bases between them. This CDR3 reads CASSPQENTEAFF. CDR3 in DNA: TGTGCCAGCAGCCCACAGGAAAACACTGAAGCTTTCTTT.

This chain uses TRBV4-3 with TRBJ2-7; D may be TRBD1 (6 bases). The germline gives CDR1 LGHNA, CDR2 YSLEER. With 0 bases removed from V and 8 bases from J, the gap between germline ends came to 14 bases. The CDR3 runs 14 residues. The CDR3 protein is CASSQDSRGLKQYF. The CDR3 coding sequence is TGCGCCAGCAGCCAAGATAGCAGGGGCCTGAAGCAGTACTTC.

The CDR3: CASSRRDRGEQYF. The CDR3 coding sequence is TGTGCCAGCAGCCGCCGGGACAGGGGAGAGCAGTACTTC. V and J are TRBV14 and TRBJ2-7; 10 bases fit TRBD1. With 4 bases clipped from V and 7 bases from J, the junction kept 4 bases outside the gene matches. Per the germline V gene, CDR1 is SGHDN and CDR2 is FVKESK. This CDR3 region has 13 residues.

The J gene is TRBJ2-7, the V gene TRBV11-2; D is perhaps TRBD2 (6 bases). The CDR3 contains 14 residues. Germline V gene data show CDR1 as SGHAT and CDR2 as FQNNGV. V lost 5 bases and J 4 bases, leaving 15 bases between the germline ends. In DNA, the CDR3 is TGTGCCAGCAGCCCTCGTCCGGGAGATTACGAGCAGTACTTC. It translates to CASSPRPGDYEQYF.

The V gene is TRBV27, the J gene TRBJ2-7, with a weak D call TRBD1 (6 bases). V lost 1 base to trimming and J lost 4 bases, with 11 bases between them. The CDR3 sequence is 14 residues long. Germline lookup yields CDR1 MNHEY and CDR2 SMNVEV (reference sequence). Here the CDR3 DNA reads TGTGCCAGCAGTTTATTCAGGGGATCATACGAGCAGTACTTC. Translation gives CASSLFRGSYEQYF.

This chain links TRBV5-6 with TRBJ2-7, with D perhaps TRBD2 (5 bases). CDR3 length equals 12 residues. Germline CDR1 is SGHDT and CDR2 is YYEEEE. V was trimmed by 2 bases and J by 5 bases, leaving 8 bases between them. This CDR3 reads CASSFTRDEQYF. The CDR3, as DNA: TGTGCCAGCAGCTTCACTAGGGACGAGCAGTACTTC.

V and J are TRBV5-1 and TRBJ1-1; TRBD1 is a possible D gene (5 bases). V dropped 1 base and J dropped 11 bases, with 24 bases sitting between them. Germline values: CDR1 SGHRS, CDR2 YFSETQ. The CDR3 contains 16 residues. The CDR3 is CASSLNYLPLRAGAFF. Here the CDR3 DNA reads TGCGCCAGCAGCTTGAACTACTTACCTCTCAGGGCGGGGGCTTTCTTT. Variable domain in full (rest from reference TRBV5-1 and TRBJ1-1): KAGVTQTPRYLIKTRGQQVTLSCSPISGHRSVSWYQQTPGQGLQFLFEYFSETQRNKGNFPGRFSGRQFSNSRSEMNVSTLELGDSALYLCASSLNYLPLRAGAFFGQGTRLTVV.

The rearrangement joins TRBV13 to TRBJ2-3; TRBD2 aligns across 10 bases. CDR3 size: 15 residues. CDR1 is PRHDT, CDR2 FYEKMQ, per germline (reference sequence). V gave up 5 bases and J gave up 4 bases; unmatched junction bases: 6. CDR3 nucleotide sequence: TGTGCCAGCAGCCTCAGCGGGAGGGCCGCAGATACGCAGTATTTT. Translating it yields CASSLSGRAADTQYF. Filled out from reference TRBV13 and TRBJ2-3, the complete variable domain reads AAGVIQSPRHLIKEKRETATLKCYPIPRHDTVYWYQQGPGQDPQFLISFYEKMQSDKGSIPDRFSAQQFSDYHSELNMSSLELGDSALYFCASSLSGRAADTQYFGPGTRLTVL.

The V call is TRBV28, the J call TRBJ1-2; tentative D call: TRBD1 (6 bases). Germline V gene data show CDR1 as MDHEN and CDR2 as SYDVKM. With 5 bases removed from V and 2 bases from J, the gap between germline ends came to 12 bases. This CDR3 spans 14 amino acids. The CDR3 here is CASSLITGNYGYTF. For the CDR3, the DNA is TGTGCCAGCAGTCTTATCACAGGGAACTATGGCTACACCTTC.

The chain joins TRBV19 to TRBJ2-7, with TRBD2 identical over 10 bases. CDR3 length: 17 amino acids. The germline CDR1 and CDR2 sequences are LNHDA and SQIVND (reference sequence). V trimming: 3 bases; J trimming: 2 bases; junction bases outside the gene matches: 10. The CDR3 DNA is TGTGCCAGTAGTATTCGGCTAGCGGGAGTAAAAGCCTACGAGCAGTACTTC. Residues: CASSIRLAGVKAYEQYF.

V usage is TRBV18 and J usage is TRBJ2-7; weak D call: TRBD2 (6 bases). From germline, CDR1 is KGHSH and CDR2 LQKENI. V was trimmed by 0 bases and J by 3 bases, leaving 12 bases between them. The CDR3 spans 15 residues. The CDR3: CASSPPTRGGYEQYF. The CDR3, as DNA: TGTGCCAGCTCACCACCCACCCGGGGAGGCTACGAGCAGTACTTC.

CDR3 nucleotide sequence: TGCGCCAGCTCAACGGGACTAGTTGTAGAGACCCAGTACTTC. It specifies CASSTGLVVETQYF. The chain combines TRBV5-1 with TRBJ2-5, with 8 bases identical to TRBD2. The J segment lost 4 bases and the V segment lost 7 bases, leaving 9 bases of the junction unmatched. The CDR3 runs to 14 residues. Germline V gives CDR1 SGHRS, CDR2 YFSETQ.

This chain uses TRBV29-1 with TRBJ2-3; D call uncertain. Germline assignment: CDR1 SQVTM and CDR2 ANQGSEA. The CDR3 extends over 12 amino acids. V was trimmed by 5 bases and J by 6 bases, leaving 12 bases between them. CDR3 nucleotide sequence: TGCAGCGTTATGCGGTTGCGGGATACGCAGTATTTT. Protein: CSVMRLRDTQYF.

The chain combines TRBV2 with TRBJ2-5, with D possibly TRBD2 on 5 matching bases. The CDR3 has 14 amino acids. CDR1 SNHLY and CDR2 FYNNEI come from the germline V gene. V lost 2 bases, J lost 5 bases, and 12 bases lay in between. The CDR3 reads CASSERSGVETQYF. The CDR3 DNA follows: TGTGCCAGCAGTGAAAGGTCCGGGGTGGAGACCCAGTACTTC.

The rearrangement uses TRBV6-1 and TRBJ1-2, with D unresolved. The germline V gene has CDR1 MNHNS and CDR2 SASEGT. The CDR3 spans 13 residues. V was clipped by 6 bases and J by 4 bases, with 12 bases between them. The CDR3 loop is CASSAELSYGYTF. Here the CDR3 DNA reads TGTGCCAGCAGCGCGGAACTATCCTATGGCTACACCTTC.